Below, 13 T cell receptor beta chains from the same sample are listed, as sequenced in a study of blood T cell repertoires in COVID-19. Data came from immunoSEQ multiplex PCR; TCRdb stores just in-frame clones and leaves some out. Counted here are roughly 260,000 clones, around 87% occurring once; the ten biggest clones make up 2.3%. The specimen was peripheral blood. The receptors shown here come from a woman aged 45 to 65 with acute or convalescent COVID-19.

The CDR3 DNA is TGCGCCAGCAGCCAAGACCGGGACAGGGGTGTAGAGACCCAGTACTTC. It encodes CASSQDRDRGVETQYF. The chain links TRBV4-1 to TRBJ2-5; 10 bases map to TRBD1. The CDR3 has 16 amino acids. Germline loops: CDR1 MGHRA, CDR2 YSYEKL. V shed 0 bases and J 4 bases; nucleotides not matched to a gene: 5.

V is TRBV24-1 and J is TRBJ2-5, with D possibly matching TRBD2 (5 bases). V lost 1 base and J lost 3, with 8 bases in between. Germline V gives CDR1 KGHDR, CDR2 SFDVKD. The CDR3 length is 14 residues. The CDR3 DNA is TGTGCCACCAGTGATTTACTAGAGAAAGAGACCCAGTACTTC. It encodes CATSDLLEKETQYF.

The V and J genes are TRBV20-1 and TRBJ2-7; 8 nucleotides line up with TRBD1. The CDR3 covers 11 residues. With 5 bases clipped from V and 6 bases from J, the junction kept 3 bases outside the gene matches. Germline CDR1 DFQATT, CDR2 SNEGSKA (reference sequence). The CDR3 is CSAHRGIEQYF. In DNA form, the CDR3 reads TGCAGTGCTCACAGGGGGATCGAGCAGTACTTC.

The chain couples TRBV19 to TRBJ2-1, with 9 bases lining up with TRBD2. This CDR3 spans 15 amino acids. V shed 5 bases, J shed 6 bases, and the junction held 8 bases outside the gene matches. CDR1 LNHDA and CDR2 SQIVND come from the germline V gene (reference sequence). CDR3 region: CASSGRAGGPNEQFF. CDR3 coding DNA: TGTGCCAGTAGTGGACGAGCGGGAGGACCCAATGAGCAGTTCTTC.

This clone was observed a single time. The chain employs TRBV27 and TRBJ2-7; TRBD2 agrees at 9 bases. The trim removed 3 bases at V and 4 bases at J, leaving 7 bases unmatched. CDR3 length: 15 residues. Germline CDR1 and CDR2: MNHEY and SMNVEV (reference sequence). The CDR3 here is CASSFSSGSSYEQYF. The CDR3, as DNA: TGTGCCAGCAGTTTTAGTAGCGGGAGCTCATACGAGCAGTACTTC.

This chain's CDR3 is CASSEQRQGRQPQHF. As DNA, the CDR3 is TGTGCCAGCAGTGAGCAACGACAGGGCCGCCAGCCCCAGCATTTT. V usage is TRBV6-2 or TRBV6-3 and J usage is TRBJ1-5, with 7 nucleotides matching TRBD1. Germline lookup yields CDR1 MNHEY and CDR2 SVGEGT. CDR3 length equals 15 residues. J lost 7 bases, V lost 5 bases, and 11 bases had no gene match.

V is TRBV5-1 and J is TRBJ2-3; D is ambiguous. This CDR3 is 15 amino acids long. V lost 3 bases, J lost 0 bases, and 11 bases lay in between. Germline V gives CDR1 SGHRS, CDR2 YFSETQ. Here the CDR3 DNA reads TGCGCCAGCAGCTCCGTAGTTACTAGCACAGATACGCAGTATTTT. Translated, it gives CASSSVVTSTDTQYF.

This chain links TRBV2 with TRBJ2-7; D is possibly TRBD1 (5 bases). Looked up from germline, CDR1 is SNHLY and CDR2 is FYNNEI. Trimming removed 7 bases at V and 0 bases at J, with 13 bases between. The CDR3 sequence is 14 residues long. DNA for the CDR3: TGTGCCAGCATGGCCAGGGTAGACTCCTACGAGCAGTACTTC. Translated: CASMARVDSYEQYF.

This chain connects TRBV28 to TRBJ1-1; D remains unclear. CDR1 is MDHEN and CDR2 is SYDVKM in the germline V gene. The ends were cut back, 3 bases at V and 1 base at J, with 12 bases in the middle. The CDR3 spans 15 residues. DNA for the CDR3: TGTGCCAGCAGTTTCCCCTCACGAGGGAACACTGAAGCTTTCTTT. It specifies CASSFPSRGNTEAFF.

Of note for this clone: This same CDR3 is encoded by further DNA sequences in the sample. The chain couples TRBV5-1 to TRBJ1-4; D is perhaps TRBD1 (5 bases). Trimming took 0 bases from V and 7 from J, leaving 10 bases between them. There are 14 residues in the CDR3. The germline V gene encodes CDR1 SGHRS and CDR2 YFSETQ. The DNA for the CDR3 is TGCGCCAGCAGCTTGGGGCAGGGAGGTGAAAAACTGTTTTTT. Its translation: CASSLGQGGEKLFF.

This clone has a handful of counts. The CDR3: CASSLDPWLAGVLTDTQYF. The CDR3 DNA sequence: TGTGCCAGCAGCTTGGACCCTTGGCTAGCGGGAGTACTCACAGATACGCAGTATTTT. V usage is TRBV5-5 and J usage is TRBJ2-3; TRBD2 matches 10 bases. J gave up 2 bases and V 0 bases, and 12 bases lay outside the gene matches. Germline V gene data show CDR1 as SGHKS and CDR2 as YYEKEE (reference sequence). CDR3 length: 19 amino acids.

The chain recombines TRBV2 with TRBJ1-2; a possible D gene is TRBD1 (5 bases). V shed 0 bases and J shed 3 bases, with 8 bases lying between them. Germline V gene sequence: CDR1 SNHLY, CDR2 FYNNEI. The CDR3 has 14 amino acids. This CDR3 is CASSEADTYYGYTF. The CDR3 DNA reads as TGTGCCAGCAGTGAAGCGGACACCTACTATGGCTACACCTTC.

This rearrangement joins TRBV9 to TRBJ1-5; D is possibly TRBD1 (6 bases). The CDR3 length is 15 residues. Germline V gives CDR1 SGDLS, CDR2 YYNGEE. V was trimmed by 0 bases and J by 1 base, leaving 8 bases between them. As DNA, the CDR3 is TGTGCCAGCAGCGTAGCGGGACAAAGCAATCAGCCCCAGCATTTT. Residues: CASSVAGQSNQPQHF.